Below, 5 T cell receptor beta chains from the same sample are listed, as sequenced in a study of cytomegalovirus exposure and HLA in healthy donors. The primer mix had 60 Vbeta and 13 Jbeta primers. The method was immunoSEQ multiplex PCR; TCRdb's version includes in-frame clones alone and lacks a portion of them. The table includes about 130,000 clones, approximately 80% detected once. Material for sequencing was PBMCs. The source of these receptors is a man aged 35 to 55 in good health and CMV-seronegative.

The chain recombines TRBV5-5 with TRBJ1-5; possible D gene TRBD1, 5 bases. This CDR3 is built from 14 residues. Germline V lookup: CDR1 SGHKS, CDR2 YYEKEE (reference sequence). Trimming removed 6 bases at V and 7 bases at J, with 17 bases between. CDR3 residues: CASNPTPQVQPQHF. CDR3 sequence (DNA): TGTGCCAGCAACCCAACCCCACAGGTGCAGCCCCAGCATTTT.

The gene calls are TRBV5-8 and TRBJ1-2, with a tentative D call TRBD1 (5 bases). The V end lost 6 bases, the J end lost 1 base, and 13 bases lay between the germline ends. Per the germline V gene, CDR1 is SGHTS and CDR2 is YDEGEE. This CDR3 region has 14 residues. As DNA, the CDR3 is TGTGCCAGCAAGGAGGGGAACTATAACTATGGCTACACCTTC. The encoded protein is CASKEGNYNYGYTF.

V and J are TRBV11-2 and TRBJ2-7; TRBD1 matches 8 bases. CDR3 length equals 15 residues. The V and J ends lost 5 bases and 1 base, in that order; junction bases with no gene match: 7. Looked up from germline, CDR1 is SGHAT and CDR2 is FQNNGV. The DNA for the CDR3 is TGTGCCAGCAGCGTTACGGACAGGGAATCCTACGAGCAGTACTTC. Protein: CASSVTDRESYEQYF.

This clone was counted once. The rearrangement uses TRBV6-5 and TRBJ2-5; a weak D match, TRBD1 (6 bases). The V and J ends lost 5 bases and 5 bases respectively, with 15 bases between them. CDR1 is MNHEY, CDR2 SVGAGI, per germline. The CDR3 runs 14 residues. The CDR3 protein is CASSTDRPGETQYF. Written as DNA, the CDR3 is TGTGCCAGCAGTACAGACAGGCCCGGGGAGACCCAGTACTTC.

The genes are TRBV10-3 and TRBJ2-3, with TRBD1 matching over 7 bases. The V segment lost 10 bases and the J segment 2 bases; nucleotides outside the gene matches: 12. The CDR3 totals 15 residues. Germline assignment: CDR1 ENHRY and CDR2 SYGVKD. The CDR3 loop is CATSTGPITTDTQYF. The CDR3, as DNA: TGTGCCACCTCGACAGGGCCCATAACCACAGATACGCAGTATTTT.